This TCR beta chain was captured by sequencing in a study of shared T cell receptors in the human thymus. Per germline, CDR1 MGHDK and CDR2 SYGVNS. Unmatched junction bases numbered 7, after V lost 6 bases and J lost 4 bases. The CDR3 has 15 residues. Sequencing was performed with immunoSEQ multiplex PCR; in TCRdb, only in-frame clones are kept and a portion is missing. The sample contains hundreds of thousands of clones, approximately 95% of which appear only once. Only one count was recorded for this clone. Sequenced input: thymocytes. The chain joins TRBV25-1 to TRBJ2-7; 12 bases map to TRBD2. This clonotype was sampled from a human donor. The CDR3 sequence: CASRATSGSGYEQYF. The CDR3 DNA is TGTGCCAGCAGAGCGACTAGCGGGAGTGGGTACGAGCAGTACTTC.